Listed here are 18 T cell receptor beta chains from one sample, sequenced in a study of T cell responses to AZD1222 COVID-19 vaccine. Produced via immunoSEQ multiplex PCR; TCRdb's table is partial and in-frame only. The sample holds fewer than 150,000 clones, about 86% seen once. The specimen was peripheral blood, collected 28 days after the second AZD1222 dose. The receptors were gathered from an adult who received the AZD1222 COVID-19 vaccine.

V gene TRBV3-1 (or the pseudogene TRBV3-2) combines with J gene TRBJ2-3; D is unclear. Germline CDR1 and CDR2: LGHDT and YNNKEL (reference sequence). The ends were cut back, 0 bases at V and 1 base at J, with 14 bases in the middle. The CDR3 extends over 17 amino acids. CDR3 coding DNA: TGTGCCAGCAGCCAAGAAACCTCGTCTATGGGCACAGATACGCAGTATTTT. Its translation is CASSQETSSMGTDTQYF.

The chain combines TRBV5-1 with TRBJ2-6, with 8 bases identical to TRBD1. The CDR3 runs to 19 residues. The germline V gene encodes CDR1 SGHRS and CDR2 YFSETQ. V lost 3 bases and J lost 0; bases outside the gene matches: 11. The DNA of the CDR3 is TGCGCCAGCAGCTCAGGACAGGGTACCTCTTTCTCTGGGGCCAACGTCCTGACTTTC. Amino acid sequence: CASSSGQGTSFSGANVLTF.

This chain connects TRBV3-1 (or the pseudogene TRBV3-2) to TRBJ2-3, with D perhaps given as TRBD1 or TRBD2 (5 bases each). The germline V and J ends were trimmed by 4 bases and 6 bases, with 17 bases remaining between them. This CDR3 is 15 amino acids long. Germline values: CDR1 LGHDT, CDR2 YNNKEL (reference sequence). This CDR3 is CASSPGPLVTDTQYF. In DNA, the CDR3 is TGTGCCAGCAGCCCGGGACCCCTCGTGACGGATACGCAGTATTTT.

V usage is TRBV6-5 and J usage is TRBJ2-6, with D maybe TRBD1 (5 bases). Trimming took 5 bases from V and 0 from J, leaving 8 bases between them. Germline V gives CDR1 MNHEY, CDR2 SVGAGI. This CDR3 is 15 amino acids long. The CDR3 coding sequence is TGTGCCAGCAGTCGACAGTTCTCTGGGGCCAACGTCCTGACTTTC. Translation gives CASSRQFSGANVLTF.

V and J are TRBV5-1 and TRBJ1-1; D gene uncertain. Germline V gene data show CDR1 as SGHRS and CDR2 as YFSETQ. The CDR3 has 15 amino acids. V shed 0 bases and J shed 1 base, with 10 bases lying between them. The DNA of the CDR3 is TGCGCCAGCAGCTTGGATGGCAGACAGAACACTGAAGCTTTCTTT. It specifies CASSLDGRQNTEAFF.

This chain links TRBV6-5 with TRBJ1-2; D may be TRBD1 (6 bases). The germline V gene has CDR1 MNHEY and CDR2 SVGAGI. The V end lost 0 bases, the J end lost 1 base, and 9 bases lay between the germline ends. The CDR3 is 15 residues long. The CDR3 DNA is TGTGCCAGCAGTTACTCATGGACAGATAACTATGGCTACACCTTC. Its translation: CASSYSWTDNYGYTF.

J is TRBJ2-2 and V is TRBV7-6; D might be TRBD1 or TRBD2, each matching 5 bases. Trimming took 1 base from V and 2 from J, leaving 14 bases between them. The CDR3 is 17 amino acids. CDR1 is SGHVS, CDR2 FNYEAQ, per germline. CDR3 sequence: CASSLVVRGDNTGELFF. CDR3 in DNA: TGTGCCAGCAGCTTAGTGGTCCGAGGGGATAACACCGGGGAGCTGTTTTTT. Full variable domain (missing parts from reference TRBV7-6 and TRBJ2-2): GAGVSQSPRYKVTKRGQDVALRCDPISGHVSLYWYRQALGQGPEFLTYFNYEAQQDKSGLPNDRFSAERPEGSISTLTIQRTEQRDSAMYRCASSLVVRGDNTGELFFGEGSRLTVL.

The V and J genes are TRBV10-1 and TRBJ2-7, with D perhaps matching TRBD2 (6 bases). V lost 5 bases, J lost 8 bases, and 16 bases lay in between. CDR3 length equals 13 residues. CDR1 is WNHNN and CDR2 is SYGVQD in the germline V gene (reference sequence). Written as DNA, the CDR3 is TGCGCCAGCAGTCTAGGAAGGGGACTTCAGCAGTACTTC. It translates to CASSLGRGLQQYF.

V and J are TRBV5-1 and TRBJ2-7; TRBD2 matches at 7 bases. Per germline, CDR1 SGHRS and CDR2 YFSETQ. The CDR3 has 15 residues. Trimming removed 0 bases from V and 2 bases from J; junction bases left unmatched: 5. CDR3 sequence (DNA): TGCGCCAGCAGCTTGGTGCCCGGGACTACCTACGAGCAGTACTTC. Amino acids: CASSLVPGTTYEQYF.

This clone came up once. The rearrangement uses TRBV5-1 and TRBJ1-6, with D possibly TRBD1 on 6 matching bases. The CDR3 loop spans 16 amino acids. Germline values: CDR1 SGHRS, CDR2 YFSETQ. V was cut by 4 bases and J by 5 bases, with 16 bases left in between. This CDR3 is CASSEGRGFNNSPLHF. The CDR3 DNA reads TGCGCCAGCAGCGAGGGTAGGGGGTTTAATAATTCACCCCTCCACTTT.

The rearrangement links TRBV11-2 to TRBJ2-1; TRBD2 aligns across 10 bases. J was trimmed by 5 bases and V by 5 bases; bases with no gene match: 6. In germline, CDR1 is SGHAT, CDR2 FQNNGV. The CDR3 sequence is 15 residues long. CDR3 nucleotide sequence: TGTGCCAGCAGCACCCGACTAGCGGGCGACAATGAGCAGTTCTTC. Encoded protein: CASSTRLAGDNEQFF.

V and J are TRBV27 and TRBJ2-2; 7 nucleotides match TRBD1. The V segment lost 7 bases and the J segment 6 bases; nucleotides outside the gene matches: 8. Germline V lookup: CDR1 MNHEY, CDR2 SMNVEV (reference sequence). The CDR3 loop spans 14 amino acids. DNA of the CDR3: TGTGCCAGCAAAACCGGGACAGCCCCCGGGGAGCTGTTTTTT. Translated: CASKTGTAPGELFF.

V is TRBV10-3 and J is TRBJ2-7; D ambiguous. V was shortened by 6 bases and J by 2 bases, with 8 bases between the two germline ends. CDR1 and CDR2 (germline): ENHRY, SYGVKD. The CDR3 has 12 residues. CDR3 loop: CAISLDPYEQYF. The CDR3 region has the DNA TGTGCCATCAGCCTCGATCCCTACGAGCAGTACTTC.

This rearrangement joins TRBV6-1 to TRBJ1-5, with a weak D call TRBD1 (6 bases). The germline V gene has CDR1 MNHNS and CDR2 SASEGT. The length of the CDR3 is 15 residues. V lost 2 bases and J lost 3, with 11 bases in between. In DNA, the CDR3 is TGTGCCAGCAGTGAATTCGGACAGTACAATCAGCCCCAGCATTTT. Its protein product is CASSEFGQYNQPQHF.

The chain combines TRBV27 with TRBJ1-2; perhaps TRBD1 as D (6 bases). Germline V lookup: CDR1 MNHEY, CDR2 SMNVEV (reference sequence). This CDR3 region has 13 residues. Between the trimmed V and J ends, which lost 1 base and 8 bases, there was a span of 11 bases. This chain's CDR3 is CASSLWGAEGYTF. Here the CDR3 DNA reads TGTGCCAGCAGTTTATGGGGGGCGGAAGGCTACACCTTC.

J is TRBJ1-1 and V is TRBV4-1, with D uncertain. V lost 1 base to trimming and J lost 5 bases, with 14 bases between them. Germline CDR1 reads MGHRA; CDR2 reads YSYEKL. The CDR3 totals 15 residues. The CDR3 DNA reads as TGCGCCAGCAGCCAAGGTGCAGCGTCGACAACTGAAGCTTTCTTT. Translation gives CASSQGAASTTEAFF.

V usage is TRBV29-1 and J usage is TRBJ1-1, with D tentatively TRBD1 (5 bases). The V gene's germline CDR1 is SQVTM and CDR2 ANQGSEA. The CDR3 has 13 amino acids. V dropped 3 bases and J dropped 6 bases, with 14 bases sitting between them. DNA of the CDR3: TGCAGCGTTGAGACTAGGGGCGGGTCTGAAGCTTTCTTT. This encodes CSVETRGGSEAFF.

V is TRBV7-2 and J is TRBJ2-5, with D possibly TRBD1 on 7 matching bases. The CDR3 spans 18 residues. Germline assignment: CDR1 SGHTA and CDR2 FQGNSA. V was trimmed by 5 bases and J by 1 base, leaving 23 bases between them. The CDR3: CASSPRGVGGYSQETQYF. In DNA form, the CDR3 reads TGTGCCAGCAGCCCCAGGGGGGTAGGGGGCTACAGCCAAGAGACCCAGTACTTC.